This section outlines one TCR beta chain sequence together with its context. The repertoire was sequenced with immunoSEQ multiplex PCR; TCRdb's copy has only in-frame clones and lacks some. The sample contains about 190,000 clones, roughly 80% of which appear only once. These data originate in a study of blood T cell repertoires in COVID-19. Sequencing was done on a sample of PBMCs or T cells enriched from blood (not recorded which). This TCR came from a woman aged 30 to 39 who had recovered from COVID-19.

CDR3 bases: TGCGCCAGCAGCTTGACAGGGGAGTACAATTCACCCCTCCACTTT. It codes for CASSLTGEYNSPLHF. J is TRBJ1-6 and V is TRBV5-1; 7 nucleotides line up with TRBD1. Germline CDR1 SGHRS, CDR2 YFSETQ. There are 15 residues in the CDR3. V shed 1 base, J shed 7 bases, and the junction held 5 bases outside the gene matches.